Below are 9 T cell receptor beta chains sequenced from a single sample in a study of OX40 agonist ivuxolimab in advanced cancers. To prepare the library, the immunoSEQ multiplex PCR assay was applied. In its TCRdb copy, this immuneACCESS table keeps in-frame sequences only and misses some clones. Where compared with another copy, unresolved V genes explain less than half of these, and the others have no known cause. The sample records approximately 80,000 clones, 80% to 95% of which are singletons. Of the sample, 0.4% to 0.55% falls within the top ten clones. The sequencing used CD4+ or CD8+ T cells sorted from blood, collected in a trial of the OX40 agonist ivuxolimab. The receptors were sampled from an adult with an advanced solid tumor such as melanoma, head and neck, liver or kidney cancer.

The V gene is TRBV5-1, the J gene TRBJ2-5; D may be TRBD1 (5 bases). The ends were cut back, 0 bases at V and 5 bases at J, with 11 bases in the middle. This CDR3 is built from 14 residues. Germline lookup yields CDR1 SGHRS and CDR2 YFSETQ. The CDR3 protein is CASSLDARAETQYF. The CDR3 nucleotides are TGCGCCAGCAGCTTGGACGCCAGGGCGGAGACCCAGTACTTC.

The V call is TRBV7-9, the J call TRBJ1-1, with D perhaps TRBD1 (5 bases). CDR1 is SEHNR and CDR2 is FQNEAQ in the germline V gene (reference sequence). The CDR3 extends over 13 amino acids. V was pared by 0 bases and J by 9 bases, with 11 bases between. CDR3 in DNA: TGTGCCAGCAGCTTAGCTGGAGACAGTAAAGCTTTCTTT. Translating gives CASSLAGDSKAFF. Full variable domain (missing parts from reference TRBV7-9 and TRBJ1-1): DTGVSQNPRHKITKRGQNVTFRCDPISEHNRLYWYRQTLGQGPEFLTYFQNEAQLEKSRLLSDRFSAERPKGSFSTLEIQRTEQGDSAMYLCASSLAGDSKAFFGQGTRLTVV.

The CDR3 coding sequence is TGTGCCAGCAGAGAAACCAGGGGGATGTCCAAAAACATTCAGTACTTC. This encodes CASRETRGMSKNIQYF. The chain couples TRBV2 to TRBJ2-4, with 7 positions matching TRBD1. The germline V gene has CDR1 SNHLY and CDR2 FYNNEI. The CDR3 spans 16 residues. Unmatched junction bases numbered 10, after V lost 6 bases and J lost 2 bases.

This clone came up once. This sequence joins TRBV5-1 and TRBJ2-5; TRBD2 might be the D (6 bases). The CDR3 extends over 15 amino acids. Germline V CDR1 and CDR2: SGHRS, YFSETQ. Trimming shortened V by 1 base and J by 1 base, and 11 bases separated the two germline ends. For the CDR3, the DNA is TGCGCCAGCAGCTTGATGGGGGGACCCCAAGAGACCCAGTACTTC. It specifies CASSLMGGPQETQYF.

V gene TRBV30 combines with J gene TRBJ1-1; D gene uncertain. The CDR3 loop spans 13 amino acids. Germline assignment: CDR1 GTSNPN and CDR2 SVGIG (reference sequence). V lost 0 bases, J lost 4 bases, and 9 bases lay in between. The CDR3 here is CAWSVTTSTEAFF. CDR3 DNA: TGTGCCTGGAGTGTAACGACCTCCACTGAAGCTTTCTTT.

This clone was seen once. The DNA for the CDR3 is TGTGCCAGCAGTGAAGAAGGGACAGGCACAGATACGCAGTATTTT. Protein sequence: CASSEEGTGTDTQYF. This chain uses TRBV6-1 with TRBJ2-3, with TRBD1 identical over 7 bases. Per the germline V gene, CDR1 is MNHNS and CDR2 is SASEGT. The CDR3 spans 15 residues. V lost 1 base to trimming and J lost 1 base; unmatched junction nucleotides: 2.

The J gene is TRBJ1-5, the V gene TRBV6-5; D is unresolved. This CDR3 is 13 amino acids long. Trimming cost V 0 bases and J 5 bases, with 5 bases left between them. Germline V gene sequence: CDR1 MNHEY, CDR2 SVGAGI. CDR3: CASSYSLDQPQHF. The CDR3 DNA reads TGTGCCAGCAGTTACTCGCTCGATCAGCCCCAGCATTTT.

V is TRBV18 and J is TRBJ1-2; 9 nucleotides match TRBD1. The CDR3 loop spans 14 amino acids. Germline values: CDR1 KGHSH, CDR2 LQKENI. J was trimmed by 2 bases and V by 6 bases; bases with no gene match: 4. The CDR3 coding sequence is TGTGCCAGCTCGCTTGACAGGGGGAACTATGGCTACACCTTC. This translates into CASSLDRGNYGYTF.

This clone has only a few counts. This chain joins TRBV12-1 and TRBJ1-2. TRBV12-1 is tagged as a pseudogene. This CDR3 is built from 15 residues. The CDR3 loop reads CASSFGAALYYGYTF. The CDR3 coding sequence is TGTGCCAGCAGCTTTGGAGCTGCTTTGTACTATGGCTACACCTTC.